These 20 T cell receptor beta chains came from one sample sequenced in a study of cytomegalovirus exposure and HLA in healthy donors. 60 Vbeta and 13 Jbeta primers were used in PCR. Profiling relied on immunoSEQ multiplex PCR, and the TCRdb table lists in-frame clones only, not all of them. The sample lists under 200,000 clones, 65% to 90% occurring once. Material: PBMCs. The receptors originated from a woman aged 45-60 years in good health and CMV-seronegative.

The chain carries TRBV28 and TRBJ1-2; D is unresolved. CDR3 length equals 12 residues. With 7 bases removed from V and 7 bases from J, the gap between germline ends came to 13 bases. Germline V CDR1 and CDR2: MDHEN, SYDVKM. CDR3 DNA: TGTGCCAGCACCCCCGGGAATTTTGGCTACACCTTC. It specifies CASTPGNFGYTF.

V and J are TRBV10-3 and TRBJ2-7; 15 bases fit TRBD2. CDR1 is ENHRY and CDR2 is SYGVKD in the germline V gene. After removal of 7 bases from V and 0 bases from J, the junction contained 4 bases not matched to a gene. The CDR3 contains 16 residues. DNA for the CDR3: TGTGCCATCACTCCGGGACTAGCGGGAGGCTCCTACGAGCAGTACTTC. Translating gives CAITPGLAGGSYEQYF.

CDR3 sequence (DNA): TGTGCCAGCAGCTTAGTAGCTTCGCGGGGACTAGCGGGGAACAATGAGCAGTTCTTC. Translated: CASSLVASRGLAGNNEQFF. This chain connects TRBV7-2 to TRBJ2-1; 13 nucleotides align to TRBD2. V gave up 1 base and J gave up 5 bases; unmatched junction bases: 11. The CDR3 has 19 amino acids. Looked up from germline, CDR1 is SGHTA and CDR2 is FQGNSA.

This clone was detected once. The CDR3 protein is CASSTGITYEQYF. In DNA form, the CDR3 reads TGTGCCAGTTCGACAGGAATAACCTACGAGCAGTACTTC. The gene calls are TRBV11-2 and TRBJ2-7, with D maybe TRBD1 (6 bases). Between the trimmed V and J ends, which lost 9 bases and 2 bases, there was a span of 14 bases. From germline, CDR1 is SGHAT and CDR2 FQNNGV. The CDR3 extends over 13 amino acids.

The rearrangement joins TRBV6-5 to TRBJ2-1; 10 bases agree with TRBD2. The ends lost 1 base at V and 7 bases at J; junction bases unmatched: 7. There are 16 residues in the CDR3. The germline V gene encodes CDR1 MNHEY and CDR2 SVGAGI. The CDR3 nucleotides read TGTGCCAGCAGTTACTACGGGACTAGCGCGTCGAATGAGCAGTTCTTC. Its translation: CASSYYGTSASNEQFF.

V gene TRBV10-2 combines with J gene TRBJ1-3; 7 nucleotides match TRBD1. Germline CDR1 reads WSHSY; CDR2 reads SAAADI. V shed 5 bases and J 3 bases; nucleotides not matched to a gene: 10. The CDR3 runs 16 residues. The CDR3 here is CASSPIPDRVGNTIYF. CDR3 DNA sequence: TGCGCCAGCAGTCCGATACCCGACAGGGTTGGAAACACCATATATTTT.

The CDR3: CASSYSGGTDTQYF. The CDR3, as DNA: TGTGCCAGCAGTTACAGCGGGGGCACAGATACGCAGTATTTT. The chain joins TRBV6-4 to TRBJ2-3; 7 bases match TRBD2. Unmatched junction bases numbered 3, after V lost 5 bases and J lost 1 base. Germline CDR1 reads MRHNA; CDR2 reads SNTAGT. CDR3 length: 14 residues.

This clone has a single count. This chain uses TRBV28 with TRBJ1-2; TRBD1 agrees at 9 bases. This CDR3 has 9 residues. Germline values: CDR1 MDHEN, CDR2 SYDVKM. Here the CDR3 DNA reads TGTGGGACAGGGGATGGCTACACCTTC. It codes for CGTGDGYTF.

The V gene is TRBV11-2, the J gene TRBJ2-4; no firm D call. Germline V gene data show CDR1 as SGHAT and CDR2 as FQNNGV. The CDR3 sequence is 14 residues long. Trimming took 5 bases from V and 0 from J, leaving 8 bases between them. CDR3 DNA sequence: TGTGCCAGCAGCACTGCTGAAGCCAAAAACATTCAGTACTTC. Protein: CASSTAEAKNIQYF.

The chain carries TRBV10-3 and TRBJ2-1, with 12 bases identical to TRBD2. Trimming cost V 5 bases and J 6 bases; bases outside gene matches: 5. The CDR3 totals 15 residues. CDR1 ENHRY and CDR2 SYGVKD come from the germline V gene. The chain's CDR3 is CAISSGTSGSNEQFF. For the CDR3, the DNA is TGTGCCATCAGTTCCGGGACTAGCGGGTCCAATGAGCAGTTCTTC.

This rearrangement joins TRBV5-1 to TRBJ2-7; 8 bases align to TRBD2. CDR1 and CDR2 from the germline V gene are SGHRS and YFSETQ. CDR3 length equals 17 residues. V shed 4 bases, J shed 1 base, and the junction held 13 bases outside the gene matches. CDR3 in amino acids: CASSLGGASGRSYEQYF. CDR3 nucleotide sequence: TGCGCCAGCAGCCTAGGGGGGGCTAGCGGGCGTTCCTACGAGCAGTACTTC.

The chain recombines TRBV27 with TRBJ1-1; tentative D call: TRBD1 (6 bases). Trimming stripped 5 bases from V and 0 bases from J, with 19 bases between. CDR3 length: 17 amino acids. The germline gives CDR1 MNHEY, CDR2 SMNVEV (reference sequence). As DNA, the CDR3 is TGTGCCAGCAGTCCTCTTGAGGGAGGGGGGATGAACACTGAAGCTTTCTTT. It encodes CASSPLEGGGMNTEAFF.

V usage is TRBV7-2 and J usage is TRBJ2-3; TRBD1 matches at 10 bases. J gave up 5 bases and V 5 bases, and 4 bases lay outside the gene matches. The CDR3 is 14 amino acids. The germline gives CDR1 SGHTA, CDR2 FQGNSA. CDR3 DNA sequence: TGTGCCAGCAGCACTCGGACAGGGGGAGATACGCAGTATTTT. Amino acids: CASSTRTGGDTQYF.

The J gene is TRBJ2-7, the V gene TRBV4-1, with D possibly being TRBD1 (5 bases). Germline CDR1 is MGHRA and CDR2 is YSYEKL. V dropped 3 bases and J dropped 0 bases, with 15 bases sitting between them. This CDR3 is 16 amino acids long. In DNA form, the CDR3 reads TGCGCCAGCAGCCAGGTCGGCGTAACAGGCTCCTACGAGCAGTACTTC. Translated: CASSQVGVTGSYEQYF.

This clone was detected only a few times. V is TRBV7-6 and J is TRBJ1-4, with TRBD1 as a possible D gene (6 bases). The CDR3 sequence is 16 residues long. Germline CDR1 and CDR2: SGHVS and FNYEAQ. V lost 4 bases and J lost 1, with 13 bases in between. The CDR3, as DNA: TGTGCCAGCAGCTCTCAGTGGGGGCAAACTAATGAAAAACTGTTTTTT. Protein: CASSSQWGQTNEKLFF.

The V call is TRBV6-5, the J call TRBJ2-3; 9 bases fit TRBD2. There are 15 residues in the CDR3. V shed 5 bases, J shed 2 bases, and the junction held 5 bases outside the gene matches. Per the germline V gene, CDR1 is MNHEY and CDR2 is SVGAGI. CDR3 in DNA: TGTGCCAGCAGTCGCGGGAGGGCCAACACAGATACGCAGTATTTT. Translated: CASSRGRANTDTQYF.

The chain joins TRBV19 to TRBJ2-7, with 8 bases that match TRBD1. CDR3 length: 14 residues. Germline V gene data show CDR1 as LNHDA and CDR2 as SQIVND (reference sequence). The junction had 10 bases not matched to a gene; V was cut back by 5 bases and J by 7 bases. The CDR3 sequence is CASSGDRWIDEQYF. The CDR3 DNA sequence: TGTGCCAGTAGTGGGGACAGGTGGATCGATGAGCAGTACTTC.

In the case of this clone: Germline is not matched at one junction end, which may reflect a read error. Other DNA sequences within the sample encode an identical CDR3. This chain links TRBV10-2 with TRBJ1-1; no clear D. CDR3 length: 13 amino acids. From germline, CDR1 is WSHSY and CDR2 SAAADI. The CDR3 nucleotides read TGTGCCAGCACTTCATTGCGGAGGGAAGAAGCTTTCTTT. It specifies CASTSLRREEAFF.

The chain links TRBV7-9 to TRBJ2-2; TRBD2 matches at 14 bases. CDR3 length: 18 residues. Germline CDR1 SEHNR, CDR2 FQNEAQ (reference sequence). Trimming cost V 4 bases and J 5 bases; bases outside gene matches: 9. CDR3 nucleotides: TGTGCCAGCAGCTCCAGCCCGACTAGCGGGGGGGGGACCGGGGAGCTGTTTTTT. Translated, it gives CASSSSPTSGGGTGELFF.

The CDR3 region has the DNA TGTGCCACCACGCAGGGGGCGAGGGACACCGGGGAGCTGTTTTTT. Its translation: CATTQGARDTGELFF. This chain joins TRBV27 and TRBJ2-2; 8 bases map to TRBD1. The CDR3 runs to 15 residues. Per germline, CDR1 MNHEY and CDR2 SMNVEV (reference sequence). The V and J ends lost 10 bases and 3 bases, in that order; junction bases with no gene match: 10.